This entry lists 9 T cell receptor beta chains sequenced from one sample in a study of cytomegalovirus exposure and HLA in healthy donors. Amplification used 60 Vbeta primers and 13 Jbeta primers. Profiled with immunoSEQ multiplex PCR; TCRdb holds only in-frame clones, not every one. The sample has approximately 100,000 clones; approximately 81% are singletons. The sequenced sample consisted of PBMCs. All receptors come from a man aged 35-49 years in good health and CMV-seropositive.

V and J are TRBV11-2 and TRBJ2-5, with a weak D call TRBD2 (5 bases). CDR3 size: 15 residues. V lost 3 bases and J lost 3, with 14 bases in between. Per the germline V gene, CDR1 is SGHAT and CDR2 is FQNNGV. The CDR3 region is CASSLSGWVEETQYF. In DNA, the CDR3 is TGTGCCAGCAGCTTGTCGGGGTGGGTGGAAGAGACCCAGTACTTC.

The chain has TRBV5-6 and TRBJ2-3, with D possibly being TRBD2 (5 bases). Germline loops: CDR1 SGHDT, CDR2 YYEEEE. The CDR3 runs to 11 residues. Trimming removed 7 bases at V and 8 bases at J, with 11 bases between. CDR3 amino acids: CASHREGTQYF. As DNA, the CDR3 is TGTGCCAGCCACCGGGAAGGTACGCAGTATTTT.

The V gene is TRBV7-3, the J gene TRBJ1-5; TRBD1 might be the D (5 bases). The CDR3 runs 17 residues. V gave up 4 bases and J gave up 5 bases, with 21 bases separating them. Germline V CDR1 and CDR2: SGHTA, FQGTGA. In DNA, the CDR3 is TGTGCCAGCAGCTCTCTGGCAGGGTGGGTTGGTGATCAGCCCCAGCATTTT. Its translation: CASSSLAGWVGDQPQHF.

This clone has a single count. The chain has TRBV11-2 and TRBJ2-1; TRBD2 might be the D (6 bases). Germline CDR1 and CDR2: SGHAT and FQNNGV. The V and J ends lost 6 bases and 3 bases respectively, with 12 bases between them. The CDR3 extends over 14 amino acids. DNA of the CDR3: TGTGCCAGCAGGATATCGGGGGACTACAATGAGCAGTTCTTC. The encoded protein is CASRISGDYNEQFF.

The sample holds a few counts of this clone. The chain carries TRBV6-1 and TRBJ2-3; weak D call: TRBD2 (5 bases). This CDR3 region has 15 residues. V dropped 2 bases and J dropped 0 bases, with 9 bases sitting between them. The germline CDR1 and CDR2 sequences are MNHNS and SASEGT. CDR3 DNA sequence: TGTGCCAGCAGTGAACATCAGCGGAGCACAGATACGCAGTATTTT. This translates into CASSEHQRSTDTQYF.

The chain has TRBV6-6 and TRBJ1-2; TRBD1 matches 7 bases. Germline CDR1 and CDR2: MNHNY and SVGAGI (reference sequence). V dropped 2 bases and J dropped 6; count of bases not matched to a gene: 0. The CDR3 spans 12 residues. CDR3 loop: CASSYDRDGYTF. The CDR3 DNA sequence: TGTGCCAGCAGTTACGACAGGGATGGCTACACCTTC.

The rearrangement links TRBV18 to TRBJ2-2; tentative D call: TRBD2 (5 bases). The V end was cut by 3 bases, the J end by 6 bases, with 8 bases between. Per the germline V gene, CDR1 is KGHSH and CDR2 is LQKENI. This CDR3 has 13 amino acids. In DNA, the CDR3 is TGTGCCAGCTCACCGCCGAGGGCCGGGGAGCTGTTTTTT. Translating it yields CASSPPRAGELFF. Full variable domain (rest looked up from reference TRBV18 and TRBJ2-2): NAGVMQNPRHLVRRRGQEARLRCSPMKGHSHVYWYRQLPEEGLKFMVYLQKENIIDESGMPKERFSAEFPKEGPSILRIQQVVRGDSAAYFCASSPPRAGELFFGEGSRLTVL.

CDR3 sequence: CASSGGQKQETQYF. The CDR3 DNA reads as TGTGCCAGCAGCGGCGGACAGAAGCAAGAGACCCAGTACTTC. The chain joins TRBV5-4 to TRBJ2-5, with D possibly matching TRBD1 (6 bases). Trimming shortened V by 4 bases and J by 2 bases, and 12 bases separated the two germline ends. CDR1 and CDR2 (germline): SGHNT, YYREEE (reference sequence). CDR3 length: 14 amino acids.

The rearrangement links TRBV6-5 to TRBJ2-7; D unclear. CDR3 length equals 12 residues. Trimming shortened V by 6 bases and J by 4 bases, and 10 bases separated the two germline ends. CDR1 and CDR2 from the germline V gene are MNHEY and SVGAGI. The CDR3 DNA is TGTGCCAGCAGATCAACACCGTACGAGCAGTACTTC. This gives the protein CASRSTPYEQYF.